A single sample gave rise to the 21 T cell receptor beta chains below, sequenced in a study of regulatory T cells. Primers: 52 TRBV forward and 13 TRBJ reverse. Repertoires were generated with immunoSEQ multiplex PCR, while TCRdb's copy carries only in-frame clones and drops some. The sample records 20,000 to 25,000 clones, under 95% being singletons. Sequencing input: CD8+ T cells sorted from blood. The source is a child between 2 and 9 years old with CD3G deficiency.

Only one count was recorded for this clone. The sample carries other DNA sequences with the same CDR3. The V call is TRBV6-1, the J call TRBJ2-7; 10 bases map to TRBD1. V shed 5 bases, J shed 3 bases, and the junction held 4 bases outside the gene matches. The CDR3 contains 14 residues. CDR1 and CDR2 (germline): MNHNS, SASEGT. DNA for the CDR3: TGTGCCAGCAGTCCGACAGGGGGCAACTACGAGCAGTACTTC. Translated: CASSPTGGNYEQYF.

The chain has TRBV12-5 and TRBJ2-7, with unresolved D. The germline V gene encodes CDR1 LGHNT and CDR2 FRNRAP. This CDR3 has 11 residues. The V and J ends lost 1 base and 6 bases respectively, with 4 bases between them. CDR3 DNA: TGTGCTAGTGGTTTGGGTCTCGAGCAGTACTTC. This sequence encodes CASGLGLEQYF.

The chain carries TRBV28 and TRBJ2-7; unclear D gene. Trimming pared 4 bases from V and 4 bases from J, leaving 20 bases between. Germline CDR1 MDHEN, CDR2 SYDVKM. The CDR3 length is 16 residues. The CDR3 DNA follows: TGTGCCAGCAGTTCTGCAAACCGGGCCCAACCGTACGAGCAGTACTTC. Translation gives CASSSANRAQPYEQYF.

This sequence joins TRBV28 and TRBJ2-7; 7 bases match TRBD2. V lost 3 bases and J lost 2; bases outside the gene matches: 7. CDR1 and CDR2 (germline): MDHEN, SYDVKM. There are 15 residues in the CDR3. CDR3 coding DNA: TGTGCCAGCAGTTTCGGCCCAGCGGGGACCTACGAGCAGTACTTC. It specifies CASSFGPAGTYEQYF. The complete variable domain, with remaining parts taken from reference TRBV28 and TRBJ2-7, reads DVKVTQSSRYLVKRTGEKVFLECVQDMDHENMFWYRQDPGLGLRLIYFSYDVKMKEKGDIPEGYSVSREKKERFSLILESASTNQTSMYLCASSFGPAGTYEQYFGPGTRLTVT.

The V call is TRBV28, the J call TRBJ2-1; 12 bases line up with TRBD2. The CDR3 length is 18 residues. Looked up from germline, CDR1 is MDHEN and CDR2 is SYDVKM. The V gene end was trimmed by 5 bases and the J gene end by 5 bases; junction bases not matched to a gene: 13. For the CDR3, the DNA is TGTGCCAGCAGTCTAGCACTTGGGACTAGCGGGTCAAACAATGAGCAGTTCTTC. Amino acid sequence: CASSLALGTSGSNNEQFF.

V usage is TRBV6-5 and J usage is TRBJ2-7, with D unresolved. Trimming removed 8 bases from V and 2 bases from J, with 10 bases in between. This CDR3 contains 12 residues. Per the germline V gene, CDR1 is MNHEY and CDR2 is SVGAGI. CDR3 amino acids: CASGYRAYEQYF. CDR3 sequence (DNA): TGTGCCAGCGGCTATAGGGCCTACGAGCAGTACTTC.

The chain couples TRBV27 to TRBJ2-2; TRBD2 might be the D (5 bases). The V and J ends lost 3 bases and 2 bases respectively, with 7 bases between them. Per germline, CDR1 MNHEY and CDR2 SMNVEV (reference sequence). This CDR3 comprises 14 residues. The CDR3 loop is CASSFSGNTGELFF. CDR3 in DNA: TGTGCCAGCAGTTTCTCGGGAAACACCGGGGAGCTGTTTTTT.

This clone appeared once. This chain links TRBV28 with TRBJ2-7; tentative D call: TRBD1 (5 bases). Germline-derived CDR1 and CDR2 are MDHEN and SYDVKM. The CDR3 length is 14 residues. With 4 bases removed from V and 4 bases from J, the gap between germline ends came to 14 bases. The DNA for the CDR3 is TGTGCCAGCAGTTCCTCCTTGGGGCTGTACGAGCAGTACTTC. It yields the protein CASSSSLGLYEQYF.

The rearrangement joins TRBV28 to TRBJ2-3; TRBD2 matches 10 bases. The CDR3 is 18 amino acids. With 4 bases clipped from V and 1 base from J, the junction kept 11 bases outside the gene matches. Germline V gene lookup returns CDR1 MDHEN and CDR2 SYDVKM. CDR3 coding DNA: TGTGCCAGCAGTTATGGGGGGGCTAGCGGGAGCCGCACAGATACGCAGTATTTT. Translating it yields CASSYGGASGSRTDTQYF.

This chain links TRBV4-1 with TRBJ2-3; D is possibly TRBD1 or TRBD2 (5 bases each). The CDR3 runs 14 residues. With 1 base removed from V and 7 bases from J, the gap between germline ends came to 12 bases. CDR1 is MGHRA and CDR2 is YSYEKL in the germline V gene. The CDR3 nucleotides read TGCGCCAGCAGCCAAGTGGGGCTAGCTCATACGCAGTATTTT. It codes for CASSQVGLAHTQYF.

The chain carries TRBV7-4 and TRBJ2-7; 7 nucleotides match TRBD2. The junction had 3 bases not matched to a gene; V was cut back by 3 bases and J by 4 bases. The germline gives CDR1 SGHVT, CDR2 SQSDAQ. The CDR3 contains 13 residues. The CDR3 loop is CASSLTSKYEQYF. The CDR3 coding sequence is TGTGCCAGCAGCTTGACTAGCAAGTACGAGCAGTACTTC.

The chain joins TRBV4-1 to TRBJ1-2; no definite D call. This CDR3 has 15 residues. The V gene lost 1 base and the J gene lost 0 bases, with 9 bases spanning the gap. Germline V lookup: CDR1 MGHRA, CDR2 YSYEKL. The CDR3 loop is CASSQGFGANYGYTF. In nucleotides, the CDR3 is TGCGCCAGCAGCCAAGGTTTCGGAGCTAACTATGGCTACACCTTC.

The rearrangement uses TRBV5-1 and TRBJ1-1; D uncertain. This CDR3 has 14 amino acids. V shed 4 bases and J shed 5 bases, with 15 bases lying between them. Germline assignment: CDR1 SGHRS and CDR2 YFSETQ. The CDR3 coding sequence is TGCGCCAGCAGCCCGGGCCTGCGCGGTACTGAAGCTTTCTTT. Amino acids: CASSPGLRGTEAFF.

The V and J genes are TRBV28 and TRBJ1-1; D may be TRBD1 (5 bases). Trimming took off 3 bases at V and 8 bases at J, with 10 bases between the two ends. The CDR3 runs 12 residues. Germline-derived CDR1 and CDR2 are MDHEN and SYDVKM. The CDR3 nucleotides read TGTGCCAGCAGTTTGGCAGGGATGGAAGCTTTCTTT. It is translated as CASSLAGMEAFF.

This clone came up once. The CDR3 loop reads CATSRDRGLNRGLPYYGYTF. DNA of the CDR3: TGTGCCACCAGCAGAGATCGGGGCCTTAACAGGGGCCTCCCGTACTATGGCTACACCTTC. This chain uses TRBV15 with TRBJ1-2; the match to TRBD1 covers 7 bases. The junction had 19 bases not matched to a gene; V was cut back by 0 bases and J by 3 bases. There are 20 residues in the CDR3. Germline values: CDR1 LNHNV, CDR2 YYDKDF (reference sequence).

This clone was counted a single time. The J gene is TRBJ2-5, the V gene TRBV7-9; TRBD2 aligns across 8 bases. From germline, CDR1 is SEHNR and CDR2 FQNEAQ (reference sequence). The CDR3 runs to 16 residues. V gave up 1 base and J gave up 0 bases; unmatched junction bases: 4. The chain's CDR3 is CASSLGPSGYQETQYF. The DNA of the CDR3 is TGTGCCAGCAGCTTAGGGCCTAGCGGGTACCAAGAGACCCAGTACTTC.

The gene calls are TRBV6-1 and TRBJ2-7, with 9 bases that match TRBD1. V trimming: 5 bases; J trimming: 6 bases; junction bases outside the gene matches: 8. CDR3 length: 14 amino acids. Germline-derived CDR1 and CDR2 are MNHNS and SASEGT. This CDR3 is CASSYGTGRSEQYF. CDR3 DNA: TGTGCCAGCAGTTATGGGACAGGGAGGAGCGAGCAGTACTTC.

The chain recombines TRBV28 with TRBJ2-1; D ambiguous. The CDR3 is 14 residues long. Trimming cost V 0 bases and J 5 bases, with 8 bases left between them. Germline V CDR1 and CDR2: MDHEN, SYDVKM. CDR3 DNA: TGTGCCAGCAGTTTATGGGGGTCCCACAATGAGCAGTTCTTC. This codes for CASSLWGSHNEQFF.

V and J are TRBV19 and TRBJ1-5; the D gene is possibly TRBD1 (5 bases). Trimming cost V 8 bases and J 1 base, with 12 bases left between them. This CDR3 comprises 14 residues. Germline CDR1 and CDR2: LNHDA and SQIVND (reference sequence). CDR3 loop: CASAPGPSNQPQHF. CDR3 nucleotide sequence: TGTGCCAGTGCCCCGGGACCAAGCAATCAGCCCCAGCATTTT.

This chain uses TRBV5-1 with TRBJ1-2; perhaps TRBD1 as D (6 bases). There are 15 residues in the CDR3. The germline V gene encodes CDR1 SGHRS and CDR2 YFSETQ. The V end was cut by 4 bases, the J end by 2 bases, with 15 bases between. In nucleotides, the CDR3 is TGCGCCAGCAGCCCCGGGACACCCTTCAACTATGGCTACACCTTC. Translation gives CASSPGTPFNYGYTF.

CDR3 DNA sequence: TGTGCCAGCAGCTTAGCCAATGAAAACATTCAGTACTTC. This sequence encodes CASSLANENIQYF. V is TRBV7-9 and J is TRBJ2-4; D is uncertain. Germline-derived CDR1 and CDR2 are SEHNR and FQNEAQ (reference sequence). The CDR3 contains 13 residues. V was trimmed by 0 bases and J by 5 bases, leaving 5 bases between them. The full variable domain, its missing parts supplied by reference TRBV7-9 and TRBJ2-4, is DTGVSQNPRHKITKRGQNVTFRCDPISEHNRLYWYRQTLGQGPEFLTYFQNEAQLEKSRLLSDRFSAERPKGSFSTLEIQRTEQGDSAMYLCASSLANENIQYFGAGTRLSVL.